This T cell receptor beta chain was captured by sequencing in a study of shared T cell receptors in the human thymus. The CDR3 has 16 amino acids. The junction had 8 bases not matched to a gene; V was cut back by 4 bases and J by 2 bases. The germline CDR1 and CDR2 sequences are SGHNT and YYREEE (reference sequence). Clones were read by immunoSEQ multiplex PCR, and TCRdb kept only the in-frame ones, dropping some. The top ten clones hold 0.009% to 0.0095% of a sample with some 640,000 clones, about 87% of them seen once. The same data also contributed to another study, on human thymus T cells. That report notes: Resected material from corrective heart surgery provided the thymus tissue analysed. Thymic repertoires overlap heavily among unrelated individuals, related research has reported.

The source is a boy in the first two years of life with a congenital heart defect. The specimen was thymocytes. The rearrangement joins TRBV5-4 to TRBJ1-2; 10 nucleotides align to TRBD1. CDR3 in amino acids: CASSRAAGQGNYGYTF. Here the CDR3 DNA reads TGTGCCAGCAGCCGCGCGGCGGGACAGGGGAACTATGGCTACACCTTC.